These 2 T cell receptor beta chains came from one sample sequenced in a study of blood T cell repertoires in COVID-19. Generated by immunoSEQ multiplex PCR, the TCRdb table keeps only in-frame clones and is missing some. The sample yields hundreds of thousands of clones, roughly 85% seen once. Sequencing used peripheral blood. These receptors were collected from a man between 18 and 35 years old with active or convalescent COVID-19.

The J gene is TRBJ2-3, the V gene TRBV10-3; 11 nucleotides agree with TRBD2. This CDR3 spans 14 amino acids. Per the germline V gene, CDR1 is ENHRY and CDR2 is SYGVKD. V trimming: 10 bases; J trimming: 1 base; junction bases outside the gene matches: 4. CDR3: CATATSGGTDTQYF. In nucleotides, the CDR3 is TGTGCCACTGCGACTAGCGGGGGCACAGATACGCAGTATTTT.

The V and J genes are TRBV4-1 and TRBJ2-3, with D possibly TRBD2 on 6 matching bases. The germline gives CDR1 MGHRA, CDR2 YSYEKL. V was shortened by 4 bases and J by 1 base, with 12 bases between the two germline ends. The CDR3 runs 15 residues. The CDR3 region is CASSLRGMGTDTQYF. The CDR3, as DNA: TGCGCCAGCAGCCTACGGGGGATGGGCACAGATACGCAGTATTTT.